This T cell receptor beta chain was recovered during a study of cytomegalovirus exposure and HLA in healthy donors. Study-wide context: When 350 to 500 donors were genotyped, around 77% of them were found to fall in the Caucasian-associated ancestry cluster. Study-wide results and caveats: Among immune exposure information, only CMV serostatus was available. A later analysis appeared to link common viral pathogens to several of the most significant clusters.

The PCR ran on 60 Vbeta and 13 Jbeta primers. Assay used: immunoSEQ multiplex PCR; TCRdb lists only in-frame clones, some missing. The table has fewer than 150,000 clones, about 70% seen once. A remark on this clone: Its antigen is as yet unknown.

The CDR3 length is 14 residues. J lost 3 bases, V lost 4 bases, and 5 bases had no gene match. CDR1 is SGDLS and CDR2 is YYNGEE in the germline V gene. The J gene is TRBJ1-1, the V gene TRBV9; 8 bases map to TRBD1. Sequencing was performed on PBMCs. The TCR was taken from a woman between 40 and 50 years old in good health and CMV-seronegative. CDR3 loop: CASSPGQVYTEAFF. CDR3 coding DNA: TGTGCCAGCAGCCCGGGACAGGTCTACACTGAAGCTTTCTTT.